This T cell receptor beta chain is from a study of shared clonotypes between healthy human individuals (dated by TCRdb to about 2020). Regarding the study in general: The cohort comprised a couple of women and a few men aged 18 to 49 years. Libraries were prepared and TCR repertoires were sequenced by different laboratories using diverse techniques, in order to increase sequencing depth and limit assay-specific biases. Each donor's leukapheresis produced roughly between roughly 0.85 and 10 billion PBMCs. Blood TCR repertoires of roughly five healthy adults were deeply sequenced to estimate repertoire size and the extent of clonotype sharing between individuals.

Healthy HIV-negative adults with no recently reported acute infections or vaccinations were included as donors. Every donor was a Caucasian adult residing in Nashville, Tennessee, USA. For unsorted samples, tens of millions of PBMCs were counted, and genomic DNA was extracted using the QIAamp DNA Blood Mini kit. Blood was collected by leukapheresis, and PBMCs were isolated by Ficoll-Histopaque density gradient centrifugation and then cryopreserved in liquid nitrogen vapor phase. In the case of this clone: Its antigen remains unidentified. Within one base of it there is no much larger clone, and no base qualities were kept.

The CDR3 holds 17 amino acids from the cysteine to the phenylalanine. The sequence is cut down to CDR3 DNA, 51 bases in frame from base 1. V is pared back by 0 bases and J by 1 base, with 16 bases lying between the germline termini. The germline V gene sets CDR1 to SGHRS and CDR2 to YFSETQ. TCR CDR3 regions were amplified from genomic DNA by multiplex PCR using the deep immunoSEQ assay. Extracted genomic DNA from each cell subset was spread evenly across all wells of several immunoSEQ 96-well plates, with each plate serving as a replicate. For unsorted PBMC, 300 ng of genomic DNA, equivalent to around 30,000 T cell genomes, went into each replicate PCR. Genomic DNA from unsorted PBMC was sequenced over ten immunoSEQ deep assay plates. The purified libraries were quantified using a Qubit 3.0 fluorometer, sized with a Bioanalyzer 2100, and then quantified again using the KAPA Library Quantification kit. Every immunoSEQ 96-well plate was sequenced on a dedicated single-read 150-cycle Illumina NextSeq 550 flow cell. Per the source publication's procedure: Because the immunoSEQ output held only junctional sequences and lacked quality scores, the filtering could not match the filtering applied to full-length reads. To assign V/J genes and CDR3, sequences were annotated against IMGT germline references using PyIR, a Python wrapper for IgBLAST v1.9. Reads were removed for weak V/J assignments (E-value above 1e-6), missing CDR3, stop codons, out-of-frame junctions, or ambiguous translated residues. V3J clonotypes were defined as sequences sharing an identical inferred V gene, J gene, and CDR3 amino acid sequence. Percentage overlap between repertoires was computed as shared unique clonotypes divided by the size of the smaller repertoire. Three approaches were used to assess repertoire richness: RTK rarefaction, the Chao1 estimator, and Recon v2.1 estimates of unobserved clonotypes. TCRdb stores this immuneACCESS table with in-frame sequences only. Part of the clones is absent; in the studies checked, under half of the shortfall reflects unresolved V genes, and no reason is known for the rest. Clone size and the V and J calls come from that table; the DNA yielded D and trimming. This sample holds around 510,000 clones; about 80% were observed only once. The top ten hold more than 10% of the sample.

Results the study describes overall, beyond this receptor: Pairwise subsampling led to the expectation that sequencing depth would affect the degree of clonotype sharing among donors. Sampling was limited to blood, and TCR repertoires in tissue likely differ from TCR repertoires in blood. The genetic and exposure-history diversity represented was limited by the small number of donors.

Source material: PBMCs. The chain employs TRBV5-1 and TRBJ2-5; TRBD2 could be the D gene, as 6 bases match. The sequence was obtained from a woman between 40 and 55 years old in good health. Some clones in this sample may be carry-over from other donors' samples. CDR3 protein: CASSLGNWGDFQETQYF. The DNA reads as follows: TGCGCCAGCAGCTTGGGCAACTGGGGGGACTTCCAAGAGACCCAGTACTTC.